This entry concerns a single T cell receptor beta chain. The target antigen is unknown. The data were taken from a study of Ad26.COV2.S vaccination and SARS-CoV-2 variants. Overall study results and limits: Total responses of T cells may have been underestimated by the analyses of TCR breadth and depth. Similar non-spike TCR breadth was seen in vaccine and placebo recipients. Greater spike-specific TCR breadth was seen in vaccine recipients than in placebo recipients. CD8+ and CD4+ T cells specific for spike reportedly responded with substantial breadth after vaccination.

J lost 3 bases, V lost 3 bases, and 4 bases had no gene match. Germline CDR1 reads MNHEY; CDR2 reads SMNVEV (reference sequence). This CDR3 is built from 15 residues. The repertoire was sequenced with immunoSEQ multiplex PCR; TCRdb's copy has only in-frame clones and lacks some. The sample includes some 350,000 clones, about 91% of them seen just once. The source is a human donor who had recovered from COVID-19. The rearrangement uses TRBV27 and TRBJ2-3, with 9 bases identical to TRBD1. The material sequenced was peripheral blood, taken after recovery from COVID-19. As DNA, the CDR3 is TGTGCCAGCAGTTTCCGGGACAGGGTAACAGATACGCAGTATTTT. Translation: CASSFRDRVTDTQYF.